This TCR beta chain was obtained from a study of radiation and T cells in renal cell carcinoma (dated by TCRdb to between 2020 and 2021). Looking at the study overall: The samples were drawn from a clinical trial, where primary renal cell carcinomas were treated with 15 Gy of stereotactic body radiation therapy and then removed by nephrectomy 4 weeks afterward. Across all 53 samples, 4,016,671 unique CDR3 nucleotide sequences, encoding about 2,700,000 unique CDR3 amino acid sequences, were identified. In total, some 50 samples, comprising some 25 tumors and some 27 peripheral blood samples, were subjected to TCR beta sequencing. Overall study outcomes, separate from this receptor: The single-armed trial design could not address effects of radiation dose or scheduling on the TCR repertoire. Because pretreatment tumor biopsies were not available, the study could not determine whether clonotypes were already present within the tumor at baseline. Changes in the blood repertoire were not tracked past 4 weeks after treatment. Top tumor clonotypes rose in blood from baseline to 2 weeks post-radiation, then contracted by 4 weeks, suggesting transient expansion of tumor-resident clones.

Read against the paper, the sample's time point label means: blood 2 weeks post-SBRT. The label giving this sample's treatment or condition can be read as: 15 Gy SBRT to primary tumor, nephrectomy 4 weeks later. Serial peripheral blood from radiation-treated patients was sampled at baseline, 2 weeks and 4 weeks after SBRT to track tumor-enriched clonotypes. All patients had renal cell carcinoma with clear cell pathology. Genomic DNA for TCR sequencing was prepared using the QIAamp DNA Blood Mini Kit (Qiagen). The analyses included just those samples that passed every quality control check. TCR beta libraries were generated from genomic DNA with the immunoSEQ kit, following the manufacturer's recommendations. To prepare the libraries, a first multiplex PCR with proprietary primers was run, followed by a second PCR that added unique barcodes, and a bead cleanup was done after each round. A positive control reaction and a negative control reaction, both provided in the kit, were run with every batch of samples. The final libraries underwent checking on an Agilent 4200 TapeStation D1000 ScreenTape, volumetric pooling, and quantification by qPCR. Sequencing ran on an Illumina NextSeq500 with a MidOutput 150-cycle cartridge, using 156 Read1 and 15 Index1 cycles with kit custom primers. The pooled library was loaded at 0.9 to 1 pM with a roughly 20% PhiX control spike-in. The study's own analysis went as follows. Vendor-processed data were analyzed in R, and a clonotype was defined as all T cells sharing the same CDR3 nucleotide sequence. In the clone abundance analyses, frequencies in each sample were normalized to that sample's 10,000 most abundant clones. Public T cell clones, averaging fewer than five per sample, were removed before analysis. Tumor-enriched clonotypes and baseline blood-enriched clonotypes were defined as those with an abundance difference of at least 32-fold between compartments. A beta-binomial differential abundance model was used to identify clonotypes that expanded or contracted between blood time points. Tumor-blood repertoire similarity was measured with the Baroni-Urbani and Buser coefficient, and group comparisons used two-tailed Wilcoxon tests in R. TCRdb obtained this table from immuneACCESS and retained in-frame rearrangements with V and J assigned. These tables miss some clones; where compared with another copy, unresolved V genes account for less than half of the shortfall, and the remainder is unexplained. The DNA was the basis for D and trimming; V, J and clone size are from that table. Within this sample are fewer than 150,000 clones, with around nine tenths of them counted one time only. The ten largest clonotypes hold 5.8% of the sample.

As for this clone: Its specific antigen is unknown. No clone much larger than this one lies a single base away; base qualities are absent.

This TCR was recovered from a woman between 65 and 79 years old with renal cell carcinoma. The sample here was blood, taken from a patient whose treatment included radiotherapy and nephrectomy.

The CDR3 region has the sequence CASQTPGQSGNTIYF. Read as DNA, the sequence is TGTGCCAGCCAAACCCCCGGACAGTCTGGAAACACCATATATTTT. This receptor chain uses TRBV28 and TRBJ1-3, with TRBD1 perhaps the D gene, on 6 matching bases. CDR1 MDHEN and CDR2 SYDVKM are derived from the germline V gene. V lost 8 bases and J lost 1 base; the stretch between them is 15 bases long. CDR3 length: 15 amino acids, cysteine to phenylalanine. The sequence is cut down to CDR3 DNA, 45 bases in frame from base 1.